This passage covers 28 T cell receptor beta chains from one sample sequenced in a study of T cell changes during pregnancy in multiple sclerosis. TCRdb's table, derived via immunoSEQ multiplex PCR, lists solely in-frame clones and lacks some. The sample has tens of thousands of clones, just over 90% seen once. Material: CD4+ T cells from peripheral blood mononuclear cells, obtained in the second trimester of pregnancy. The origin of the receptors is a female donor with multiple sclerosis, enrolled in a pregnancy study.

The rearrangement uses TRBV2 and TRBJ2-4, with TRBD1 identical over 7 bases. The junction had 9 bases not matched to a gene; V was cut back by 7 bases and J by 3 bases. In germline, CDR1 is SNHLY, CDR2 FYNNEI. There are 15 residues in the CDR3. The CDR3 DNA is TGTGCCAGCAAAGTAACCGGGACAGACAAAAACATTCAGTACTTC. This translates into CASKVTGTDKNIQYF.

The rearrangement uses TRBV19 and TRBJ1-2, with D unresolved. The germline V gene encodes CDR1 LNHDA and CDR2 SQIVND (reference sequence). The length of the CDR3 is 14 residues. V lost 6 bases, J lost 8 bases, and 19 bases lay in between. As DNA, the CDR3 is TGTGCCAGTAGGGTTCCGGGTTCGGTCGGGGGCTACACCTTC. It codes for CASRVPGSVGGYTF.

This chain links TRBV7-2 with TRBJ2-7, with 9 positions matching TRBD1. The CDR3 has 14 amino acids. With V trimmed by 5 bases and J by 5 bases, 7 bases remained unmatched. Per the germline V gene, CDR1 is SGHTA and CDR2 is FQGNSA. CDR3 loop: CASSQQGASDEQYF. The CDR3 DNA sequence: TGTGCCAGCAGCCAACAGGGGGCATCAGACGAGCAGTACTTC.

This CDR3 reads CASSPQGARDTEAFF. The CDR3 region has the DNA TGTGCCAGCAGTCCACAGGGGGCGCGGGACACTGAAGCTTTCTTT. This chain uses TRBV9 with TRBJ1-1; 9 bases align to TRBD1. The trim removed 5 bases at V and 3 bases at J, leaving 8 bases unmatched. The CDR3 is 15 residues long. CDR1 is SGDLS and CDR2 is YYNGEE in the germline V gene.

This clone was observed a few times. The chain links TRBV7-2 to TRBJ1-2; TRBD1 agrees at 9 bases. This CDR3 has 13 amino acids. J was trimmed by 4 bases and V by 4 bases; bases with no gene match: 1. CDR1 is SGHTA and CDR2 is FQGNSA in the germline V gene. The CDR3 loop reads CASSSTGGYGYTF. The CDR3 DNA reads as TGTGCCAGCAGCTCGACAGGGGGCTATGGCTACACCTTC.

The chain is built from TRBV2 and TRBJ1-2, with 7 bases fitting TRBD1. The CDR3 totals 17 residues. Losses at the gene ends were 5 bases for V and 2 bases for J; bases not matched to a gene: 14. The germline gives CDR1 SNHLY, CDR2 FYNNEI. The CDR3 sequence: CASSSFTGTEINYGYTF. The CDR3 DNA sequence: TGTGCCAGCAGTTCATTTACCGGGACAGAGATAAACTATGGCTACACCTTC.

This chain links TRBV4-2 with TRBJ1-1; 8 positions agree with TRBD1. The ends lost 3 bases at V and 1 base at J; junction bases unmatched: 4. This CDR3 comprises 15 residues. Germline CDR1 reads LGHNA; CDR2 reads YNFKEQ. CDR3 sequence reads: CASSQRTGTNTEAFF. The CDR3 DNA reads TGTGCCAGCAGCCAGAGGACAGGGACGAACACTGAAGCTTTCTTT.

A few counts support this clone. The chain recombines TRBV5-6 with TRBJ1-2; maybe TRBD1 (6 bases). This CDR3 spans 15 amino acids. V was pared by 6 bases and J by 5 bases, with 20 bases between. CDR1 and CDR2 from the germline V gene are SGHDT and YYEEEE. This CDR3 is CASILGQTTRYGYTF. The CDR3 coding sequence is TGTGCCAGCATCCTCGGACAGACGACCCGGTATGGCTACACCTTC.

The chain links TRBV19 to TRBJ2-1; maybe TRBD1 (5 bases). Germline values: CDR1 LNHDA, CDR2 SQIVND (reference sequence). Trimming left V 6 bases short and J 9 bases short, with 12 bases between. This CDR3 contains 12 residues. The CDR3 region is CASRSQGTEQFF. CDR3 nucleotide sequence: TGTGCCAGTAGATCCCAGGGAACTGAGCAGTTCTTC.

The chain carries TRBV2 and TRBJ2-2, with 10 bases that match TRBD2. CDR1 is SNHLY, CDR2 FYNNEI, per germline. The CDR3 totals 15 residues. The V gene end was trimmed by 5 bases and the J gene end by 7 bases; junction bases not matched to a gene: 7. This CDR3 reads CASSFSGGLVGELFF. The CDR3 coding sequence is TGTGCCAGCAGTTTTAGCGGGGGGCTTGTCGGGGAGCTGTTTTTT.

This clone has just a few counts. The CDR3 DNA follows: TGTGCCAGCAGCCGAGACGGACAGATACGATACAATGAGCAGTTCTTC. It codes for CASSRDGQIRYNEQFF. V and J are TRBV14 and TRBJ2-1; a possible D gene is TRBD1 (6 bases). With 4 bases removed from V and 4 bases from J, the gap between germline ends came to 17 bases. Germline V gene lookup returns CDR1 SGHDN and CDR2 FVKESK. This CDR3 comprises 16 residues.

The rearrangement joins TRBV7-6 to TRBJ1-6; possibly TRBD1 for D (5 bases). CDR3 length: 15 amino acids. The V end was cut by 3 bases, the J end by 8 bases, with 14 bases between. The germline CDR1 and CDR2 sequences are SGHVS and FNYEAQ. CDR3 nucleotides: TGTGCCAGCAGCTTTGCCCAGGGTGGCCATTCACCCCTCCACTTT. It codes for CASSFAQGGHSPLHF.

The chain links TRBV9 to TRBJ2-7; the D gene is possibly TRBD2 (5 bases). Per germline, CDR1 SGDLS and CDR2 YYNGEE. This CDR3 region has 14 residues. Trimming removed 0 bases at V and 5 bases at J, with 12 bases between. Written as DNA, the CDR3 is TGTGCCAGCAGCGTAGGCCCTAGCTCGGACGAGCAGTACTTC. Its protein product is CASSVGPSSDEQYF. The complete variable domain, with remaining parts taken from reference TRBV9 and TRBJ2-7, reads DSGVTQTPKHLITATGQRVTLRCSPRSGDLSVYWYQQSLDQGLQFLIQYYNGEERAKGNILERFSAQQFPDLHSELNLSSLELGDSALYFCASSVGPSSDEQYFGPGTRLTVT.

The chain employs TRBV11-3 and TRBJ2-5, with no clear D. Trimming cost V 4 bases and J 2 bases, with 2 bases left between them. CDR1 is SGHNT, CDR2 YENEEA, per germline. The CDR3 totals 11 residues. The CDR3, as DNA: TGTGCCAGCAGCTCTCAAGAGACCCAGTACTTC. This translates into CASSSQETQYF.

The V gene is TRBV11-2, the J gene TRBJ2-1, with D possibly matching TRBD1 (6 bases). The CDR3 sequence is 15 residues long. V lost 8 bases and J 5 bases, leaving 19 bases between the germline ends. The germline V gene has CDR1 SGHAT and CDR2 FQNNGV. CDR3 protein: CASRLGQGLHNEQFF. Here the CDR3 DNA reads TGTGCCAGCCGCCTAGGGCAGGGGCTTCACAATGAGCAGTTCTTC.

As DNA, the CDR3 is TGTGCCAGCAGCCCAAGTGGCAGGGGGAATGCTAACTATGGCTACACCTTC. Translating gives CASSPSGRGNANYGYTF. The rearrangement joins TRBV7-2 to TRBJ1-2; 7 nucleotides match TRBD1. The germline gives CDR1 SGHTA, CDR2 FQGNSA. Unmatched junction bases numbered 12, after V lost 5 bases and J lost 0 bases. The CDR3 loop spans 17 amino acids. The full variable domain, its missing parts supplied by reference TRBV7-2 and TRBJ1-2, is GAGVSQSPSNKVTEKGKDVELRCDPISGHTALYWYRQSLGQGLEFLIYFQGNSAPDKSGLPSDRFSAERTGGSVSTLTIQRTQQEDSAVYLCASSPSGRGNANYGYTFGSGTRLTVV.

The chain combines TRBV9 with TRBJ2-7, with 10 nucleotides matching TRBD2. The J segment lost 7 bases and the V segment lost 0 bases, leaving 16 bases of the junction unmatched. Germline V CDR1 and CDR2: SGDLS, YYNGEE. The CDR3 has 18 amino acids. CDR3: CASSVALQSASGSGEQYF. In DNA form, the CDR3 reads TGTGCCAGCAGCGTAGCTCTCCAATCGGCTAGCGGGAGTGGTGAGCAGTACTTC.

Of note for this clone: Because it lacks the conserved phenylalanine or tryptophan at the end, this CDR3 is likely a read error. Because the CDR3's place on the DNA is in doubt, the DNA is left out and the CDR3 is given as listed by TCRdb. The V and J genes are TRBV6-9 and TRBJ1-1; TRBD1 is the table's D call and was not checked against the DNA. The CDR3 adds up to 8 amino acids, both ends counted. CDR1 and CDR2 (germline): MNHGY, SVAAGI. The CDR3 here is CALRGAEA.

This chain connects TRBV5-1 to TRBJ2-2; D is unresolved. Germline loops: CDR1 SGHRS, CDR2 YFSETQ. CDR3 length: 13 residues. The V and J ends lost 5 bases and 0 bases respectively, with 5 bases between them. DNA for the CDR3: TGCGCCAGCAGAATCGCGAACACCGGGGAGCTGTTTTTT. Protein product: CASRIANTGELFF. Full variable domain (remainder filled in from reference TRBV5-1 and TRBJ2-2): KAGVTQTPRYLIKTRGQQVTLSCSPISGHRSVSWYQQTPGQGLQFLFEYFSETQRNKGNFPGRFSGRQFSNSRSEMNVSTLELGDSALYLCASRIANTGELFFGEGSRLTVL.

The V and J genes are TRBV30 and TRBJ2-7; 7 positions agree with TRBD2. The CDR3 extends over 12 amino acids. Trimming removed 8 bases from V and 2 bases from J; junction bases left unmatched: 6. Per germline, CDR1 GTSNPN and CDR2 SVGIG (reference sequence). The DNA of the CDR3 is TGTGCCGCCGCTAGCGGCACCTACGAGCAGTACTTC. Encoded protein: CAAASGTYEQYF.

The table lists this clone with a count of one. The V call is TRBV25-1, the J call TRBJ1-1; possibly TRBD1 for D (6 bases). The germline V gene has CDR1 MGHDK and CDR2 SYGVNS. The ends were cut back, 4 bases at V and 11 bases at J, with 14 bases in the middle. The CDR3 spans 12 residues. The CDR3 DNA reads as TGTGCCAGCAGTGTTGGACAGTTGATCGCTTTCTTT. Amino acid sequence: CASSVGQLIAFF.

The rearrangement uses TRBV5-6 and TRBJ1-2, with TRBD1 matching 10 bases. V was pared by 3 bases and J by 6 bases, with 5 bases of the junction left unmatched. There are 14 residues in the CDR3. Germline V gene lookup returns CDR1 SGHDT and CDR2 YYEEEE. DNA of the CDR3: TGTGCCAGCAGCTGGACCGGGACAGGGGATGGCTACACCTTC. Translated, it gives CASSWTGTGDGYTF.

V and J are TRBV2 and TRBJ2-7; TRBD1 agrees at 9 bases. The CDR3 loop spans 16 amino acids. Germline values: CDR1 SNHLY, CDR2 FYNNEI. V dropped 7 bases and J dropped 6; count of bases not matched to a gene: 16. The CDR3 DNA sequence: TGTGCCAGCACGATCCAACAGGGGGCGGTGGGCGGCGAGCAGTACTTC. Protein: CASTIQQGAVGGEQYF. Combining the CDR3 with reference TRBV2 and TRBJ2-7 gives the whole variable domain EPEVTQTPSHQVTQMGQEVILRCVPISNHLYFYWYRQILGQKVEFLVSFYNNEISEKSEIFDDQFSVERPDGSNFTLKIRSTKLEDSAMYFCASTIQQGAVGGEQYFGPGTRLTVT.

The chain carries TRBV19 and TRBJ2-7, with 8 nucleotides matching TRBD2. J lost 7 bases, V lost 3 bases, and 8 bases had no gene match. The CDR3 is 14 amino acids. Germline V gene sequence: CDR1 LNHDA, CDR2 SQIVND (reference sequence). The CDR3: CASSMTGGPREQYF. DNA for the CDR3: TGTGCCAGTAGTATGACGGGAGGGCCGAGGGAGCAGTACTTC.

To note about this clone: A junction end diverges from the germline sequence, so it may reflect a read error. The rearrangement joins TRBV5-1 to TRBJ2-3; 7 bases match TRBD2. CDR1 SGHRS and CDR2 YFSETQ come from the germline V gene. The CDR3 has 14 amino acids. In DNA, the CDR3 is TGCGCCAGCAGTTTGGGAGGGCCGGGAGATACGCAGTATTTT. Translation gives CASSLGGPGDTQYF.

The V gene is TRBV9, the J gene TRBJ2-2; 9 nucleotides match TRBD1. The CDR3 covers 15 residues. V lost 3 bases to trimming and J lost 4 bases; unmatched junction nucleotides: 4. CDR1 is SGDLS, CDR2 YYNGEE, per germline. The CDR3 sequence: CASSGTGGVTGELFF. DNA for the CDR3: TGTGCCAGCAGCGGAACAGGGGGCGTCACCGGGGAGCTGTTTTTT.

The chain links TRBV2 to TRBJ2-1; 15 bases match TRBD2. Germline V gene sequence: CDR1 SNHLY, CDR2 FYNNEI. V shed 6 bases, J shed 9 bases, and the junction held 9 bases outside the gene matches. The length of the CDR3 is 16 residues. The CDR3 sequence: CASRERTSGGASEQFF. In nucleotides, the CDR3 is TGTGCCAGCAGGGAAAGGACTAGCGGGGGGGCCTCTGAGCAGTTCTTC.

The gene calls are TRBV7-2 and TRBJ2-5, with D possibly TRBD1 on 6 matching bases. Germline V gene sequence: CDR1 SGHTA, CDR2 FQGNSA. The CDR3 has 13 residues. The V gene lost 3 bases and the J gene lost 4 bases, with 9 bases spanning the gap. The CDR3 nucleotides are TGTGCCAGCAGCTTGGGACATAGAGAGACCCAGTACTTC. Residues: CASSLGHRETQYF.